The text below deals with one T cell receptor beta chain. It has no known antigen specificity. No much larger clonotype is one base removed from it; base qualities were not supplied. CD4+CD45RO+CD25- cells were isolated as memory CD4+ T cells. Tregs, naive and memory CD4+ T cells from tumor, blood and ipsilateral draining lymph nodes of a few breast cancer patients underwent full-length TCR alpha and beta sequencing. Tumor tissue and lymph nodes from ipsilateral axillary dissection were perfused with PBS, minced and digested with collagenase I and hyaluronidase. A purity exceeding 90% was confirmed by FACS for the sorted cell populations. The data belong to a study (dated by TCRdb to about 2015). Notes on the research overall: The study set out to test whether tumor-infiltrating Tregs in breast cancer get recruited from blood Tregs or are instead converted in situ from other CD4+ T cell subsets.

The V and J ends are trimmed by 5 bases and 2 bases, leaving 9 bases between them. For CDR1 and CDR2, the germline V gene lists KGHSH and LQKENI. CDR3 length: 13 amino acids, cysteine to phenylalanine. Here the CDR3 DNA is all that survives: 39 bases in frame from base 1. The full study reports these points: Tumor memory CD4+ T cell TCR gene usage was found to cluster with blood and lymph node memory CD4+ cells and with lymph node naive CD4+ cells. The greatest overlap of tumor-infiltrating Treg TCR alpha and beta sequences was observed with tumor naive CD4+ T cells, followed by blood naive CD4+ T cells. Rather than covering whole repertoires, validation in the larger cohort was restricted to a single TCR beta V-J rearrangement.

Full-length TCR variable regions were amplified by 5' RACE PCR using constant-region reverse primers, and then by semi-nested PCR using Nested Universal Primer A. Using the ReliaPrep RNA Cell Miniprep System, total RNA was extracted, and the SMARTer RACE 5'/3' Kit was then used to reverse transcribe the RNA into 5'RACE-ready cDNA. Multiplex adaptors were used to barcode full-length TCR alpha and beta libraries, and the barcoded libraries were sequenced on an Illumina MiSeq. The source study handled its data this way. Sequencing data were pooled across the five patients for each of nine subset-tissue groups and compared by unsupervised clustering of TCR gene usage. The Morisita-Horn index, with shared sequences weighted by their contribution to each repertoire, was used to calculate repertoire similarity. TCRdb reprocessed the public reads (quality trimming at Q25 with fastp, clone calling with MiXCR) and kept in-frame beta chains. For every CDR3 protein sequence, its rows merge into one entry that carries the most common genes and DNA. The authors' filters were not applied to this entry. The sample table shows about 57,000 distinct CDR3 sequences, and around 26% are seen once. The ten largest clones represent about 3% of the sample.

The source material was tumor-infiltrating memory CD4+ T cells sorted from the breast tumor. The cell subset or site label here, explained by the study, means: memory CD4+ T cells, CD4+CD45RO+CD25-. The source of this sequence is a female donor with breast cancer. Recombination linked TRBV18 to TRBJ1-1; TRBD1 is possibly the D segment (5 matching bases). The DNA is TGTGCCAGCTCATTGGACACAAACACTGAAGCTTTCTTT. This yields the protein CASSLDTNTEAFF.